The next 22 T cell receptor beta chains were all read from a single sample in a study of CD8 T cells in Susac syndrome. With random hexamers, reverse transcription was performed on roughly 0.45 to 1 ug of RNA. From the immunoSEQ multiplex PCR reads, TCRdb called clonotypes with MiXCR, one entry per CDR3 protein. This sample has approximately 160,000 distinct CDR3 sequences; under 95% occur once, and the top ten carry around 0.087%. Sequenced sample: CD4+ T cells from PBMCs. These receptors were taken from a human donor in good health.

The genes are TRBV11-2 and TRBJ2-3, with 14 positions matching TRBD2. Losses at the gene ends were 4 bases for V and 3 bases for J; bases not matched to a gene: 18. This CDR3 has 21 amino acids. Germline CDR1 SGHAT, CDR2 FQNNGV. CDR3 region: CASSYPYRLAGGPGRTDTQYF. CDR3 in DNA: TGTGCCAGCAGCTACCCCTATCGACTAGCGGGAGGGCCGGGTAGAACAGATACGCAGTATTTT. Full variable domain (missing parts from reference TRBV11-2 and TRBJ2-3): EAGVAQSPRYKIIEKRQSVAFWCNPISGHATLYWYQQILGQGPKLLIQFQNNGVVDDSQLPKDRFSAERLKGVDSTLKIQPAKLEDSAVYLCASSYPYRLAGGPGRTDTQYFGPGTRLTVL.

V gene TRBV5-1 combines with J gene TRBJ2-1; D perhaps matches TRBD2 (7 bases). Trimming took 4 bases from V and 4 from J, leaving 18 bases between them. The CDR3 is 16 amino acids. Per germline, CDR1 SGHRS and CDR2 YFSETQ. The CDR3 DNA reads TGCGCCAGCAGCCCCTGGGGGGGCCAGGGGTACAATGAGCAGTTCTTC. Translation gives CASSPWGGQGYNEQFF.

This clonotype was seen a single time. J is TRBJ2-2 and V is TRBV9; no definite D call. The CDR3 covers 15 residues. The germline CDR1 and CDR2 sequences are SGDLS and YYNGEE. With 1 base removed from V and 2 bases from J, the gap between germline ends came to 9 bases. The CDR3 DNA sequence: TGTGCCAGCAGCGTAAGTGAGGTAAACACCGGGGAGCTGTTTTTT. Translating gives CASSVSEVNTGELFF.

The chain couples TRBV6-4 to TRBJ1-2; TRBD1 might be the D (5 bases). Germline CDR1 and CDR2: MRHNA and SNTAGT. The CDR3 totals 14 residues. V was pared by 6 bases and J by 3 bases, with 14 bases between. The CDR3 nucleotides are TGTGCCAGCAGCGGACGGGGGGACGACTATGGCTACACCTTC. As protein: CASSGRGDDYGYTF.

The chain joins TRBV10-3 to TRBJ1-5; the D is unclear. Germline V gene data show CDR1 as ENHRY and CDR2 as SYGVKD. The CDR3 is 12 amino acids. Trimming took off 7 bases at V and 4 bases at J, with 8 bases between the two ends. The CDR3 DNA reads TGTGCCATCAACCCGGATAATCAGCCCCAGCATTTT. This sequence encodes CAINPDNQPQHF.

The CDR3 DNA sequence: TGCAGTGCCATACAGGGGAGCTCCTATAATTCACCCCTCCACTTT. Protein sequence: CSAIQGSSYNSPLHF. The chain uses TRBV20-1 and TRBJ1-6; 7 positions agree with TRBD1. Germline V gene data show CDR1 as DFQATT and CDR2 as SNEGSKA (reference sequence). V gave up 6 bases and J gave up 0 bases; unmatched junction bases: 5. CDR3 length: 15 residues.

The chain employs TRBV7-2 and TRBJ2-3; a weak D match, TRBD1 (6 bases). CDR1 is SGHTA and CDR2 is FQGNSA in the germline V gene. V lost 3 bases to trimming and J lost 3 bases, with 13 bases between them. The length of the CDR3 is 15 residues. The CDR3 is CASSFRQAGTDTQYF. The CDR3, as DNA: TGTGCCAGCAGCTTTCGACAGGCCGGGACAGATACGCAGTATTTT.

This clonotype occurred once. The rearrangement joins TRBV6-5 to TRBJ2-2; weak D call: TRBD2 (5 bases). Trimming removed 6 bases from V and 4 bases from J, with 9 bases in between. Germline V gives CDR1 MNHEY, CDR2 SVGAGI. The CDR3 totals 13 residues. Written as DNA, the CDR3 is TGTGCCAGCAGCAGTACTAGCACCGGGGAGCTGTTTTTT. Translation gives CASSSTSTGELFF.

This chain links TRBV10-3 with TRBJ2-5, with unresolved D. V lost 2 bases to trimming and J lost 4 bases, with 14 bases between them. Per the germline V gene, CDR1 is ENHRY and CDR2 is SYGVKD. This CDR3 has 15 residues. CDR3 protein: CAISEGQPSGETQYF. CDR3 bases: TGTGCCATCAGTGAGGGGCAGCCCTCGGGAGAGACCCAGTACTTC.

The V and J genes are TRBV4-1 and TRBJ2-5; D might be TRBD1 (5 bases). This CDR3 spans 14 amino acids. In germline, CDR1 is MGHRA, CDR2 YSYEKL. Trimming took off 4 bases at V and 5 bases at J, with 14 bases between the two ends. The CDR3, as DNA: TGCGCCAGCAGCCTCCTCCGGGCAGGGGAGACCCAGTACTTC. Translation: CASSLLRAGETQYF.

The gene calls are TRBV12-5 and TRBJ1-5; D may be TRBD1 (6 bases). V was shortened by 7 bases and J by 7 bases, with 11 bases between the two germline ends. The CDR3 runs to 12 residues. Germline V gene sequence: CDR1 LGHNT, CDR2 FRNRAP. The CDR3 DNA reads as TGTGCTAGTGCCGGGGGCGTACAGCCCCAGCATTTT. Translating it yields CASAGGVQPQHF.

This chain uses TRBV29-1 with TRBJ2-5; TRBD1 is a possible D gene (6 bases). V dropped 6 bases and J dropped 5 bases, with 16 bases sitting between them. This CDR3 is 13 amino acids long. The germline V gene encodes CDR1 SQVTM and CDR2 ANQGSEA. CDR3 in amino acids: CSVSSGARETQYF. The CDR3, as DNA: TGCAGCGTCTCCTCAGGGGCCAGGGAGACCCAGTACTTC. Together with reference TRBV29-1 and TRBJ2-5, the CDR3 gives the full variable domain: SAVISQKPSRDICQRGTSLTIQCQVDSQVTMMFWYRQQPGQSLTLIATANQGSEATYESGFVIDKFPISRPNLTFSTLTVSNMSPEDSSIYLCSVSSGARETQYFGPGTRLLVL.

The count of this clonotype is one. The chain joins TRBV5-1 to TRBJ2-7, with unresolved D. The CDR3 is made up of 15 amino acids. The V end was cut by 0 bases, the J end by 4 bases, with 14 bases between. Germline values: CDR1 SGHRS, CDR2 YFSETQ. DNA of the CDR3: TGCGCCAGCAGCTTGGAGGCCGGTGGGCCTTACGAGCAGTACTTC. This gives the protein CASSLEAGGPYEQYF.

The CDR3 protein is CASSSGLSPNYGYTF. CDR3 DNA sequence: TGTGCCAGCAGCTCGGGCCTTTCCCCTAACTATGGCTACACCTTC. The chain uses TRBV7-2 and TRBJ1-2; D unclear. The CDR3 length is 15 residues. The V and J ends lost 4 bases and 0 bases respectively, with 12 bases between them. The V gene's germline CDR1 is SGHTA and CDR2 FQGNSA.

The J gene is TRBJ2-1, the V gene TRBV19; the D gene is possibly TRBD2 (5 bases). Per germline, CDR1 LNHDA and CDR2 SQIVND (reference sequence). The CDR3 has 13 residues. Trimming left V 6 bases short and J 9 bases short, with 15 bases between. The CDR3 reads CASRLLEAGEQFF. The DNA for the CDR3 is TGTGCCAGTAGACTCCTGGAGGCGGGTGAGCAGTTCTTC.

The chain employs TRBV6-6 and TRBJ2-2, with 7 bases that match TRBD1. Trimming took 7 bases from V and 0 from J; bases not matched to a gene: 8. The CDR3 runs to 16 residues. Looked up from germline, CDR1 is MNHNY and CDR2 is SVGAGI (reference sequence). CDR3 region: CASNPTGYSNTGELFF. Here the CDR3 DNA reads TGTGCCAGCAACCCGACAGGGTACTCGAACACCGGGGAGCTGTTTTTT.

The V and J genes are TRBV20-1 and TRBJ2-7, with D possibly matching TRBD1 (6 bases). Germline V gene data show CDR1 as DFQATT and CDR2 as SNEGSKA (reference sequence). The CDR3 is 15 amino acids. V shed 0 bases and J shed 7 bases, with 19 bases lying between them. Here the CDR3 reads CSARDPTQGLGEQYF. CDR3 coding DNA: TGCAGTGCTAGAGATCCCACACAGGGTTTGGGGGAGCAGTACTTC.

V is TRBV4-2 and J is TRBJ2-4; 9 positions agree with TRBD1. Losses at the gene ends were 0 bases for V and 1 base for J; bases not matched to a gene: 10. Germline loops: CDR1 LGHNA, CDR2 YNFKEQ. The CDR3 runs 19 residues. CDR3 region: CASSQDPGQGPLAKNIQYF. CDR3 coding DNA: TGTGCCAGCAGCCAAGACCCGGGACAGGGACCGTTGGCCAAAAACATTCAGTACTTC.

J is TRBJ1-3 and V is TRBV20-1, with D maybe TRBD1 (5 bases). The V gene's germline CDR1 is DFQATT and CDR2 SNEGSKA (reference sequence). With 3 bases removed from V and 0 bases from J, the gap between germline ends came to 15 bases. The CDR3 sequence is 16 residues long. The CDR3 region is CSASKVAGNSGNTIYF. The CDR3 DNA follows: TGCAGTGCTAGTAAGGTAGCAGGGAACTCTGGAAACACCATATATTTT.

The chain joins TRBV29-1 to TRBJ2-5; no definite D call. Germline lookup yields CDR1 SQVTM and CDR2 ANQGSEA. This CDR3 region has 13 residues. Trimming shortened V by 2 bases and J by 1 base, and 8 bases separated the two germline ends. CDR3 nucleotides: TGCAGCGTTGAATTCGGAGCCCAAGAGACCCAGTACTTC. Translating gives CSVEFGAQETQYF.

This chain uses TRBV12-3 or TRBV12-4 with TRBJ2-7; the D is unclear. Trimming pared 6 bases from V and 5 bases from J, leaving 14 bases between. The CDR3 is made up of 13 amino acids. The CDR3 region has the DNA TGTGCCAGCAGCCAAAATAGGTGGAACGAGCAGTACTTC. Its protein product is CASSQNRWNEQYF.

In nucleotides, the CDR3 is TGCGCCAGCAGACCTCAGGGGACAGATACGCAGTATTTT. As protein: CASRPQGTDTQYF. The chain has TRBV5-1 and TRBJ2-3; D is perhaps TRBD1 (6 bases). Trimming removed 5 bases from V and 3 bases from J, with 10 bases in between. Germline values: CDR1 SGHRS, CDR2 YFSETQ. This CDR3 region has 13 residues.